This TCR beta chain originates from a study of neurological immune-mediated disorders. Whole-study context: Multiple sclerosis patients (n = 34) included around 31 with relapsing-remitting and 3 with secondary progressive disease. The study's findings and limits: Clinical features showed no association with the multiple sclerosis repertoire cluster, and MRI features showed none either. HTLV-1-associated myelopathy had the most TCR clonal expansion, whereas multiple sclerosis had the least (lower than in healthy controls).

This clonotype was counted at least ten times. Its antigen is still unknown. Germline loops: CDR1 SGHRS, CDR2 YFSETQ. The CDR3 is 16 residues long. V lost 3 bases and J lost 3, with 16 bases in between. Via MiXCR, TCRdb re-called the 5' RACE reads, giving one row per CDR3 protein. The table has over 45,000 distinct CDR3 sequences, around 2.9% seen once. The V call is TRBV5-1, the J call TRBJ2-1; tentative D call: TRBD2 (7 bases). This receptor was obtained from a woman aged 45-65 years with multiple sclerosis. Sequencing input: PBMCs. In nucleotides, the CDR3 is TGCGCCAGCAGCTCGGGATCGGGGGGCTTCTACAATGAGCAGTTCTTC. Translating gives CASSSGSGGFYNEQFF.